A selection of T cell receptor beta chains follows, all from one sample in a study of blood T cell repertoires in COVID-19. TCRdb's table, derived via immunoSEQ multiplex PCR, lists solely in-frame clones and lacks some. The data show approximately 110,000 clones, with around 83% seen just once and around 3% held by the top ten. The sample comprised peripheral blood. The receptors derive from a woman older than 75 with COVID-19, enrolled during active disease. Each CDR3 is given with its conserved first and last residue. D genes are given only for firm matches. Expanded clones are given a class, and other clones once, few, many or no size at all.

V	size	J	D	DNA	CDR3
TRBV3-1/TRBV3-2	NA	TRBJ1-1	NA	TGTGCCAGCTGGGACATTGGCACTGAAGCTTTCTTT	CASWDIGTEAFF
TRBV5-1	NA	TRBJ2-3	TRBD2	TGCGCCAGCAGCTTGATTAGCGGGAGTGGAACAGATACGCAGTATTTT	CASSLISGSGTDTQYF
TRBV18	few	TRBJ1-1	NA	TGTGCCAGCTCACCAGGGGCGAACAAATTCGCTGAAGCTTTCTTT	CASSPGANKFAEAFF
TRBV4-3	NA	TRBJ2-7	NA	TGCGCCAGCAGCCAAAGCCCGGACAGCCGGTACGAGCAGTACTTC	CASSQSPDSRYEQYF
TRBV6-5	few	TRBJ1-1	TRBD1	TGTGCCAGCAGACGTCAGGGGGAGGCTTTCTTT	CASRRQGEAFF
TRBV6-1	once	TRBJ1-5	NA	TGTGCCAGCAGTGAGCAGGCGAATCAGCCCCAGCATTTT	CASSEQANQPQHF
TRBV19	NA	TRBJ2-2	TRBD2	TGTGCCAGTACCCCGGGACTAAACACCGGGGAGCTGTTTTTT	CASTPGLNTGELFF
TRBV28	NA	TRBJ1-2	NA	TGTGCCAGCAGTTACCCCGCAGGTGGCTACACCTTC	CASSYPAGGYTF
TRBV12-3/TRBV12-4	once	TRBJ2-3	NA	TGTGCCAGCAGTTTTTTTCGTACAGATACGCAGTATTTT	CASSFFRTDTQYF
TRBV19	NA	TRBJ2-5	TRBD2	TGTGCCAGTAGTTCCCGGGGAGGGGCCCAAGAGACCCAGTACTTC	CASSSRGGAQETQYF
TRBV7-2	few	TRBJ2-7	TRBD1	TGTGCCAGCAGCCCGGGACAGGGGACCTACTACGAGCAGTACTTC	CASSPGQGTYYEQYF
TRBV7-2	NA	TRBJ2-1	NA	TGTGCCAGCAGCTTATTGGCCGGGACTCAATACAATGAGCAGTTCTTC	CASSLLAGTQYNEQFF
TRBV4-1	NA	TRBJ1-2	NA	TGCGCCAGCAGCCAAGAGGCGGGCGACTATGGCTACACCTTC	CASSQEAGDYGYTF
TRBV19	NA	TRBJ2-7	NA	TGTGCCAGTAGTACCGCCAGGGCCCCTAAGAACGAGCAGTACTTC	CASSTARAPKNEQYF
TRBV10-3	NA	TRBJ1-4	TRBD1	TGTGCCATCAGTGATCCGCAGCGGACGCATCGGACAGGGGCTGGTGAAAAACTGTTTTTT	CAISDPQRTHRTGAGEKLFF
TRBV5-1	few	TRBJ2-2	TRBD1	TGCGCCAGCAGCTTGGCCCCAGGGGGTGAGAACACCGGGGAGCTGTTTTTT	CASSLAPGGENTGELFF
TRBV29-1	NA	TRBJ1-4	TRBD1	TGCAGCGCGACATTTTCGGACAGGGAAAAACTGTTTTTT	CSATFSDREKLFF
TRBV6-4	NA	TRBJ2-1	TRBD2	TGTGCCAGCAGTGACTCGAGACTAGCGGGAGGGTATGAGCAGTTCTTC	CASSDSRLAGGYEQFF
TRBV19	NA	TRBJ2-2	TRBD2	TGTGCCAGTAGTATGGGGTTAGCGGGAGGGTTTGACACCGGGGAGCTGTTTTTT	CASSMGLAGGFDTGELFF
TRBV28	NA	TRBJ1-4	TRBD1	TGTGCCAGCAGTTCATCTGGGACAGGGGAAGAAAAACTGTTTTTT	CASSSSGTGEEKLFF
TRBV19	NA	TRBJ1-5	TRBD1	TGTGCCAGTAAAGAGACAGGGAATCAGCCCCAGCATTTT	CASKETGNQPQHF
TRBV9	NA	TRBJ2-7	TRBD1	TGTGCCAGCAGCCTCGGACAGGGTCTGAACGAGCAGTACTTC	CASSLGQGLNEQYF
TRBV15	NA	TRBJ1-6	NA	TGTGCCACCAGCAGAGCCGGGACTGCTAATTCACCCCTCCACTTT	CATSRAGTANSPLHF
TRBV7-9	NA	TRBJ2-3	TRBD2	TGTGCCAGCAGCTCTAGCGGGAGGGGGGATACGCAGTATTTT	CASSSSGRGDTQYF
TRBV27	NA	TRBJ1-1	NA	TGTGCCAGCAGTACTCCCGGGAGCATGAACACTGAAGCTTTCTTT	CASSTPGSMNTEAFF
TRBV6-1	NA	TRBJ1-1	NA	TGTGCCAGCAGTGAAGCGCATATGGGAGTGACTGAAGCTTTCTTT	CASSEAHMGVTEAFF
TRBV5-1	NA	TRBJ2-7	NA	TGCGCCAGCAGCCCCAACCCGGGGTACGAGCAGTACTTC	CASSPNPGYEQYF
TRBV7-2	NA	TRBJ1-2	NA	TGTGCCAGCAGCTTCAATCGACAGGACGCTAACTATGGCTACACCTTC	CASSFNRQDANYGYTF
TRBV4-2	NA	TRBJ1-4	NA	TGTGCCAGCAGCCATCTTCGACAGCTCGGCCATGAAAAACTGTTTTTT	CASSHLRQLGHEKLFF
TRBV7-8	once	TRBJ2-7	TRBD2	TGTGCCAGCAGCCCCCAGGGACTAGCGGGCACGATGGGGTACTTC	CASSPQGLAGTMGYF
TRBV9	NA	TRBJ1-6	NA	TGTGCCAGCAGCGTAGATCCAGGAACCTATAATTCACCCCTCCACTTT	CASSVDPGTYNSPLHF
TRBV6-5	once	TRBJ1-1	TRBD1	TGTGCCAGCAGTTTCACAGGGGCGGCTGGTGAAGCTTTCTTT	CASSFTGAAGEAFF
TRBV7-9	NA	TRBJ2-7	NA	TGTGCCAGCAGCCGCGGACACCTACGGGAGATGGTCGACGAGCAGTACTTC	CASSRGHLREMVDEQYF
TRBV15	NA	TRBJ1-5	NA	TGTGCCACCAGGAACGGACAGTTCAATCAGCCCCAGCATTTT	CATRNGQFNQPQHF
TRBV5-4	NA	TRBJ2-5	TRBD2	TGTGCCAGCAGCACCGGGACTAGCGGGAGAGAGACCCAGTACTTC	CASSTGTSGRETQYF
TRBV12-3/TRBV12-4	NA	TRBJ1-1	NA	TGTGCCAGCTCGTCAGGCACTGAAGCTTTCTTT	CASSSGTEAFF
TRBV6-5	NA	TRBJ1-2	NA	TGTGCCAGCAGTTATCTCGTTGGGGCGTTCTATGGCTACACCTTC	CASSYLVGAFYGYTF
TRBV29-1	once	TRBJ1-1	NA	TGCAGCGTTGTGAGGGATGAAGCTTTCTTT	CSVVRDEAFF
TRBV5-6	NA	TRBJ2-7	TRBD1	TGTGCCAGCAGCCTACAGGGGGTTGGTAACGAGCAGTACTTC	CASSLQGVGNEQYF
TRBV4-2	NA	TRBJ1-5	TRBD1	TGTGCCAGCAGCCAGGACAGGGATCAGCCCCAGCATTTT	CASSQDRDQPQHF
TRBV5-6	once	TRBJ2-7	NA	TGTGCCAGCAGCTTGGAGCGGCTAGGAGCCTACGAGCAGTACTTC	CASSLERLGAYEQYF
TRBV6-5	few	TRBJ1-1	TRBD1	TGTGCCAGCAGCACAGGGGTGGATGAAGCTTTCTTT	CASSTGVDEAFF
TRBV9	NA	TRBJ2-3	TRBD2	TGTGCCAGCAGCTTACCTAGCGGGAGGGCGGCAGATACGCAGTATTTT	CASSLPSGRAADTQYF
TRBV7-2	NA	TRBJ1-4	NA	TGTGCCAGCAGCCCAGCAGCGTTTGCAACTAATGAAAAACTGTTTTTT	CASSPAAFATNEKLFF
TRBV3-1/TRBV3-2	NA	TRBJ1-4	TRBD1	TGTGCCAGCAGCGGCTCAGGGGGCAGTTATGAAAAACTGTTTTTT	CASSGSGGSYEKLFF
TRBV27	NA	TRBJ2-2	NA	TGTGCCAGCAGTTTAAATAGGCAGGTGAACACCGGGGAGCTGTTTTTT	CASSLNRQVNTGELFF
TRBV15	NA	TRBJ1-1	TRBD1	TGTGCCACCAGCAGAGGGGACAGGGGCTCAGCTTTCTTT	CATSRGDRGSAFF
TRBV5-5	NA	TRBJ2-7	TRBD1	TGTGCCAGCGACCGGGACAGCAACTACGAGCAGTACTTC	CASDRDSNYEQYF
TRBV7-2	once	TRBJ2-7	NA	TGTGCCAGCAGCGGTAGGGGCTACGAGCAGTACTTC	CASSGRGYEQYF
TRBV28	NA	TRBJ1-2	TRBD1	TGTGCCAGCACCCAGGGACAGGGGAACTATGGCTACACCTTC	CASTQGQGNYGYTF
TRBV5-1	NA	TRBJ1-1	NA	TGCGCCAGCAGCTTGTTCGGAGTTTCTGGGGCCGGCGAGGCTTTCTTT	CASSLFGVSGAGEAFF
TRBV6-6	NA	TRBJ1-6	TRBD1	TGTGCCAGCAGTGGGACAGGGGGGTCACCCCTCCACTTT	CASSGTGGSPLHF
TRBV7-2	NA	TRBJ2-7	NA	TGTGCCAGCAGCCGGCCACAGGACGCCGGGCAGTACTTC	CASSRPQDAGQYF
TRBV6-6	NA	TRBJ2-1	TRBD2	TGTGCCAGCAGCCGAGAACTAGCGGGGAGCTCCTACAATGAGCAGTTCTTC	CASSRELAGSSYNEQFF
TRBV24-1	NA	TRBJ2-1	TRBD2	TGTGCCACCAGTGATTTGAGGAGCGGGGGCTACAATGAGCAGTTCTTC	CATSDLRSGGYNEQFF
TRBV9	NA	TRBJ1-3	NA	TGTGCCAGCAGCGCGGACAGCTCTGGAAACACCATATATTTT	CASSADSSGNTIYF
TRBV11-2	NA	TRBJ2-1	NA	TGTGCCAGCAGCTTCAATCAGGTGTATGAGCAGTTCTTC	CASSFNQVYEQFF
TRBV19	NA	TRBJ2-2	NA	TGTGCCAGTACACAAGCAGCGGGTCAGAACACCGGGGAGCTGTTTTTT	CASTQAAGQNTGELFF
TRBV2	NA	TRBJ1-6	NA	TGTGCCAGCAGGCCCCAGGAACATTCACCCCTCCACTTT	CASRPQEHSPLHF
TRBV6-5	NA	TRBJ1-2	TRBD1	TGTGCCACCCGCGGGGACAGGGCTTATGGCTACACCTTC	CATRGDRAYGYTF